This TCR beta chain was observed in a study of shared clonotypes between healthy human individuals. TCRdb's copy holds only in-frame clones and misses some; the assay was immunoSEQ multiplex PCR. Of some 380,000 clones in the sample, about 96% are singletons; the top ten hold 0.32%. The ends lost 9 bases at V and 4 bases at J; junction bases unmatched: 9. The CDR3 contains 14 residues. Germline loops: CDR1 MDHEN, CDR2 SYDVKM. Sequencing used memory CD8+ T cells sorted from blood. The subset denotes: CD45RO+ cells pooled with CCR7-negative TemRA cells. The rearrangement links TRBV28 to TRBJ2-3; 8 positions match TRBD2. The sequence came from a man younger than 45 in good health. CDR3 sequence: CASEAGDGADTQYF. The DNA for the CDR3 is TGTGCCAGTGAAGCGGGAGATGGCGCAGATACGCAGTATTTT.